This entry is about one TCR beta chain. The length of the CDR3 is 15 residues. The trim removed 6 bases at V and 1 base at J, leaving 5 bases unmatched. The data are from a study of tumor-infiltrating lymphocytes in primary liver carcinoma. In the study overall: The study reported T1-T3 N0M0 tumors spanning 4.2 to 10 cm. Roughly 3.65 to 7.13 million productive TCRbeta reads were obtained per sample, with similar numbers across tissue types.

The roughly 18-34 mg bulk tissue piece was not sorted before simultaneous RNA and DNA extraction. Making TCR beta cDNA involved around 520 ng total RNA and a constant-region primer. Generation of the TCR beta libraries relied on three nested multiplex PCR rounds using slightly modified ARM-PCR. The study ran its first two PCR rounds for 9 to 10 cycles each, using TRBV1-TRBV30 forward primers and a C-beta reverse primer. TCRdb processed the multiplex PCR reads anew with MiXCR; each CDR3 protein has one entry. This sample yields approximately 110,000 distinct CDR3 sequences, of which less than 80% are seen a single time; around 9.3% belongs to the top ten.

The sequence derives from a woman aged 55-69 years with primary liver carcinoma and hepatitis B virus infection. V usage is TRBV23-1 and J usage is TRBJ2-1; TRBD2 matches 8 bases. TRBV23-1 is placed among ORFs of uncertain function. The source material was liver tumor tissue from sampling region 1. Noted subset: tumor region T1, superior pole. The CDR3 reads CASSPSGSSYNEQFF. CDR3 DNA sequence: TGCGCCAGCAGCCCAAGCGGGAGTTCCTACAATGAGCAGTTCTTC.